The 14 T cell receptor beta chains below all came from one sample that was sequenced in a study of regulatory dendritic cells for organ transplantation. Clones were read by immunoSEQ multiplex PCR, and TCRdb kept only the in-frame ones, dropping some. Here the sample spans about 34,000 clones, less than 90% being singletons. Specimen: naive CD4+ T cells from blood. Subset: CD45RA+ naive T cells. The receptors come from a human donor in good health.

The V call is TRBV28, the J call TRBJ2-2; 8 nucleotides align to TRBD2. The CDR3 is 15 residues long. The trim removed 6 bases at V and 8 bases at J, leaving 11 bases unmatched. Germline CDR1 and CDR2: MDHEN and SYDVKM. CDR3 loop: CASSPPRGGSGELFF. CDR3 coding DNA: TGTGCCAGCAGCCCTCCGCGCGGGGGGTCGGGGGAGCTGTTTTTT.

The chain links TRBV19 to TRBJ2-2; no clear D. The V end lost 6 bases, the J end lost 0 bases, and 8 bases lay between the germline ends. Germline V gives CDR1 LNHDA, CDR2 SQIVND (reference sequence). The CDR3 extends over 14 amino acids. This CDR3 is CASRGISNTGELFF. CDR3 bases: TGTGCCAGTAGGGGGATTTCGAACACCGGGGAGCTGTTTTTT.

V usage is TRBV10-3 and J usage is TRBJ2-3; unclear D gene. Trimming shortened V by 9 bases and J by 6 bases, and 7 bases separated the two germline ends. The CDR3 covers 10 residues. Germline CDR1 is ENHRY and CDR2 is SYGVKD. CDR3 in DNA: TGTGCCATGGGATCGGATACGCAGTATTTT. Protein product: CAMGSDTQYF.

The chain combines TRBV7-9 with TRBJ2-3, with 10 positions matching TRBD2. This CDR3 has 18 amino acids. Germline CDR1 is SEHNR and CDR2 is FQNEAQ (reference sequence). With 1 base clipped from V and 2 bases from J, the junction kept 9 bases outside the gene matches. The CDR3 coding sequence is TGTGCCAGCAGCTTAGGTGTTGCTAGCGGGAGTTTCACAGATACGCAGTATTTT. Translation: CASSLGVASGSFTDTQYF.

The gene calls are TRBV18 and TRBJ2-7; 8 nucleotides line up with TRBD2. Germline loops: CDR1 KGHSH, CDR2 LQKENI. CDR3 length equals 15 residues. V shed 6 bases, J shed 0 bases, and the junction held 7 bases outside the gene matches. DNA for the CDR3: TGTGCCAGCTCCTCGGCGGGGGGTTCCTCCTACGAGCAGTACTTC. It encodes CASSSAGGSSYEQYF.

The chain is built from TRBV6-4 and TRBJ1-3; a weak D match, TRBD1 (5 bases). Germline V gene sequence: CDR1 MRHNA, CDR2 SNTAGT. The length of the CDR3 is 16 residues. V dropped 4 bases and J dropped 0 bases, with 13 bases sitting between them. The CDR3 protein is CASSVSGISSGNTIYF. CDR3 DNA: TGTGCCAGCAGTGTGTCAGGGATAAGCTCTGGAAACACCATATATTTT.

The V call is TRBV2, the J call TRBJ2-2; 9 bases line up with TRBD1. Germline V gene lookup returns CDR1 SNHLY and CDR2 FYNNEI. This CDR3 contains 16 residues. V was clipped by 6 bases and J by 0 bases; unmatched bases: 5. The CDR3 bases are TGTGCCAGCAGACCGGGACAGGGAACGAACACCGGGGAGCTGTTTTTT. Amino acids: CASRPGQGTNTGELFF.

V gene TRBV18 combines with J gene TRBJ2-7; D is unresolved. V lost 3 bases, J lost 0 bases, and 15 bases lay in between. Germline CDR1 is KGHSH and CDR2 is LQKENI. This CDR3 has 16 residues. The CDR3 sequence: CASSPLPPRSSYEQYF. The DNA of the CDR3 is TGTGCCAGCTCACCCCTCCCTCCTAGGAGCTCCTACGAGCAGTACTTC.

This clone was seen a handful of times. The gene calls are TRBV7-2 and TRBJ2-7; D remains ambiguous. CDR1 is SGHTA, CDR2 FQGNSA, per germline. The CDR3 loop spans 13 amino acids. The V end lost 3 bases, the J end lost 0 bases, and 6 bases lay between the germline ends. CDR3 nucleotide sequence: TGTGCCAGCAGCTTTGTCGCCTCCTACGAGCAGTACTTC. Translation: CASSFVASYEQYF.

J is TRBJ1-3 and V is TRBV19; D remains ambiguous. Looked up from germline, CDR1 is LNHDA and CDR2 is SQIVND (reference sequence). Deletions cut 6 bases from V and 2 bases from J, with 11 bases between. The CDR3 runs to 14 residues. CDR3 coding DNA: TGTGCCAGTAGCGCCCCCCTGGCTGGAAACACCATATATTTT. This codes for CASSAPLAGNTIYF.

The chain uses TRBV9 and TRBJ2-1; perhaps TRBD2 as D (6 bases). From germline, CDR1 is SGDLS and CDR2 YYNGEE. V lost 2 bases and J 5 bases, leaving 11 bases between the germline ends. The CDR3 sequence is 14 residues long. The CDR3 loop is CASSVLARDNEQFF. The CDR3 DNA follows: TGTGCCAGCAGCGTTCTAGCGAGGGACAATGAGCAGTTCTTC.

For the CDR3, the DNA is TGTGCCAGCAGCCCTGGGTCTAGCCATGAAAAACTGTTTTTT. Protein: CASSPGSSHEKLFF. This chain uses TRBV7-2 with TRBJ1-4; no definite D call. Germline lookup yields CDR1 SGHTA and CDR2 FQGNSA. The V end was cut by 5 bases, the J end by 6 bases, with 13 bases between. The CDR3 extends over 14 amino acids.

A single count supports this clone. The J gene is TRBJ2-7, the V gene TRBV27, with D tentatively TRBD1 (6 bases). Germline V gene sequence: CDR1 MNHEY, CDR2 SMNVEV (reference sequence). The V end was cut by 3 bases, the J end by 6 bases, with 15 bases between. This CDR3 has 14 amino acids. As DNA, the CDR3 is TGTGCCAGCAGTTTCCGCAGGGGAATTCTCGAGCAGTACTTC. Amino acids: CASSFRRGILEQYF.

The V and J genes are TRBV7-9 and TRBJ2-1, with D unresolved. The V gene lost 5 bases and the J gene lost 10 bases, with 6 bases spanning the gap. CDR1 SEHNR and CDR2 FQNEAQ come from the germline V gene (reference sequence). The CDR3 is 10 residues long. The CDR3 DNA reads TGTGCCAGCAGCAGTCGGGAGCAGTTCTTC. Protein product: CASSSREQFF.